This TCR beta chain was found in a study of T-cell memory formation after mild COVID-19. TCRdb re-called the 5' RACE reads with MiXCR, one entry per CDR3 protein. The sample lists roughly 340,000 distinct CDR3 sequences, 20% to 25% seen once, with roughly a fifth in the top ten. This clonotype was seen only a few times. This CDR3 spans 17 amino acids. Germline lookup yields CDR1 MNHEY and CDR2 SVGAGI. Unmatched junction bases numbered 8, after V lost 2 bases and J lost 2 bases. The sequencing input was PBMCs or a T cell subset sorted from them (not recorded which). This rearrangement joins TRBV6-5 to TRBJ2-3, with TRBD2 matching 9 bases. This TCR derives from a man aged 18 to 29 who had mild COVID-19 (a few samples of this study predate the infection). Cell type and time point are not known. CDR3 DNA sequence: TGTGCCAGCAGTTACAGGGGCGGGAGGGGGTTCACAGATACGCAGTATTTT. The encoded protein is CASSYRGGRGFTDTQYF.